This is a list of T cell receptor beta chains from one sample in a study of CD8+CD57+ T cells in acquired aplastic anemia. A single record per CDR3 protein comes from TCRdb applying MiXCR to the reads. The sample has about 190,000 distinct CDR3 sequences; roughly half are singletons. The sequencing input was sorted CD4+, CD8+, or CD8+CD57+ T cells (not recorded which) from PBMCs. These receptors were taken from a human donor with aplastic anemia. CDR3s include the opening cysteine and the closing phenylalanine or tryptophan. Each record gives: clone size, V gene, J gene, D gene, CDR3 protein, CDR3 DNA. A D gene is named only where the DNA matches it firmly. Size tells how often a clone was seen (once, few, many) or the class of an expanded clone, and some rows leave it out.

clone size: .; V gene: TRBV11-3; J gene: TRBJ2-5; D gene: TRBD2; CDR3 protein: CASSLDVGLAGVETQYF; CDR3 DNA: TGTGCCAGCAGCCTAGACGTAGGACTAGCGGGAGTCGAGACCCAGTACTTC
clone size: .; V gene: TRBV25-1; J gene: TRBJ1-2; D gene: .; CDR3 protein: CASSSMTRGYTF; CDR3 DNA: TGTGCCAGCAGTTCCATGACGCGAGGCTACACCTTC
clone size: .; V gene: TRBV5-6; J gene: TRBJ2-7; D gene: .; CDR3 protein: CASTFSAGEQYF; CDR3 DNA: TGTGCCAGCACCTTCAGTGCGGGGGAGCAGTACTTC
clone size: .; V gene: TRBV18; J gene: TRBJ2-5; D gene: TRBD1; CDR3 protein: CASSPTSGQPRPQETQYF; CDR3 DNA: TGTGCCAGCTCACCCACCTCGGGACAGCCGAGACCCCAAGAGACCCAGTACTTC
clone size: .; V gene: TRBV20-1; J gene: TRBJ1-2; D gene: .; CDR3 protein: CSASTPPTNYGYTF; CDR3 DNA: TGCAGTGCTAGTACGCCTCCAACTAACTATGGCTACACCTTC
clone size: once; V gene: TRBV4-1; J gene: TRBJ1-2; D gene: .; CDR3 protein: CASSQEALDGYTF; CDR3 DNA: TGCGCCAGCAGCCAAGAAGCGCTTGATGGCTACACCTTC
clone size: many; V gene: TRBV10-3; J gene: TRBJ1-4; D gene: .; CDR3 protein: CATYNGGEKLFF; CDR3 DNA: TGTGCCACCTACAACGGAGGGGAAAAACTGTTTTTT
clone size: few; V gene: TRBV15; J gene: TRBJ2-7; D gene: .; CDR3 protein: CATSRVTYYEQYF; CDR3 DNA: TGTGCCACCAGCAGAGTCACGTACTACGAGCAGTACTTC
clone size: once; V gene: TRBV29-1; J gene: TRBJ1-4; D gene: .; CDR3 protein: CSVAPGTLNEKLFF; CDR3 DNA: TGCAGCGTTGCTCCCGGGACTCTAAATGAAAAACTGTTTTTT
clone size: few; V gene: TRBV18; J gene: TRBJ2-6; D gene: .; CDR3 protein: CASSRQYGANVLTF; CDR3 DNA: TGTGCCAGCTCACGACAGTATGGGGCCAACGTCCTGACTTTC
clone size: .; V gene: TRBV5-5; J gene: TRBJ1-2; D gene: .; CDR3 protein: CASSVGKQFYGYTF; CDR3 DNA: TGTGCCAGCAGCGTTGGGAAGCAGTTCTATGGCTACACCTTC
clone size: once; V gene: TRBV2; J gene: TRBJ2-2; D gene: TRBD2; CDR3 protein: CASMGTSGTNTGELFF; CDR3 DNA: TGTGCCAGCATGGGGACTAGCGGAACGAACACCGGGGAGCTGTTTTTT
clone size: .; V gene: TRBV6-1; J gene: TRBJ2-2; D gene: TRBD1; CDR3 protein: CASSQTSDREAGELFF; CDR3 DNA: TGTGCCAGCAGTCAAACCTCGGACAGGGAAGCCGGGGAGCTGTTTTTT
clone size: many; V gene: TRBV9; J gene: TRBJ2-7; D gene: .; CDR3 protein: CASSVAGTYEQYF; CDR3 DNA: TGTGCCAGCAGCGTAGCGGGCACCTACGAGCAGTACTTC
clone size: once; V gene: TRBV5-1; J gene: TRBJ2-7; D gene: TRBD2; CDR3 protein: CASSRGTSGSYEQYF; CDR3 DNA: TGCGCCAGCAGCCGAGGGACTAGCGGGAGTTACGAGCAGTACTTC
clone size: .; V gene: TRBV7-3; J gene: TRBJ2-1; D gene: .; CDR3 protein: CASSYRGPQFF; CDR3 DNA: TGTGCCAGCAGCTACCGAGGACCGCAGTTCTTC
clone size: .; V gene: TRBV15; J gene: TRBJ1-5; D gene: .; CDR3 protein: CATSRDREGARGNQPQHF; CDR3 DNA: TGTGCCACCAGCAGAGATCGAGAAGGGGCGCGAGGCAATCAGCCCCAGCATTTT
clone size: .; V gene: TRBV4-3; J gene: TRBJ2-5; D gene: TRBD2; CDR3 protein: CASSWTSGRWETQYF; CDR3 DNA: TGCGCCAGCAGCTGGACTAGCGGGAGGTGGGAGACCCAGTACTTC
clone size: many; V gene: TRBV5-4; J gene: TRBJ2-7; D gene: .; CDR3 protein: CASSPSPSPYEQYF; CDR3 DNA: TGTGCCAGCAGCCCAAGCCCAAGTCCCTACGAGCAGTACTTC
clone size: .; V gene: TRBV24-1; J gene: TRBJ2-5; D gene: .; CDR3 protein: CATSDPDPGEQETQYF; CDR3 DNA: TGTGCCACCAGTGATCCCGACCCAGGGGAGCAAGAGACCCAGTACTTC
clone size: few; V gene: TRBV4-1; J gene: TRBJ1-3; D gene: TRBD1; CDR3 protein: CASSQGQGAGNTIYF; CDR3 DNA: TGCGCCAGCAGCCAAGGACAGGGGGCCGGAAACACCATATATTTT
clone size: .; V gene: TRBV9; J gene: TRBJ2-3; D gene: .; CDR3 protein: CASSVTGLSVSDTQYF; CDR3 DNA: TGTGCCAGCAGCGTAACGGGACTTTCGGTTTCCGATACGCAGTATTTT
clone size: medium-sized; V gene: TRBV10-1; J gene: TRBJ2-2; D gene: TRBD1; CDR3 protein: CASRAGQENTGELFF; CDR3 DNA: TGCGCCAGCAGGGCAGGACAGGAGAACACCGGGGAGCTGTTTTTT
clone size: many; V gene: TRBV2; J gene: TRBJ1-1; D gene: TRBD1; CDR3 protein: CASSLTQGGDTEAFF; CDR3 DNA: TGTGCCAGCAGTTTGACCCAGGGGGGGGACACTGAAGCTTTCTTT
clone size: .; V gene: TRBV12-3/TRBV12-4; J gene: TRBJ2-5; D gene: .; CDR3 protein: CASNAGETQYF; CDR3 DNA: TGTGCCAGCAACGCGGGGGAGACCCAGTACTTC
clone size: .; V gene: TRBV20-1; J gene: TRBJ2-3; D gene: .; CDR3 protein: CSATRKLSDTQYF; CDR3 DNA: TGCAGTGCTACCCGTAAGCTGTCAGATACGCAGTATTTT